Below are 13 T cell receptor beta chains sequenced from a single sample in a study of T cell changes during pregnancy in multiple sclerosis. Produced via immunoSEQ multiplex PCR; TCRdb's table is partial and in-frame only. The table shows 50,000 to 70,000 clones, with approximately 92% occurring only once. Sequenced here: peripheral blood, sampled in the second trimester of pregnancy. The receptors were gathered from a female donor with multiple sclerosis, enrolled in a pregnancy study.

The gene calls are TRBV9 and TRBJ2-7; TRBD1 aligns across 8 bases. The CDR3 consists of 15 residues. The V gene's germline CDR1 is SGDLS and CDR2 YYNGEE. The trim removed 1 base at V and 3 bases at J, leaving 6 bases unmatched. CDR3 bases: TGTGCCAGCAGCGTAAATGGACAGGGAGGCTACGAGCAGTACTTC. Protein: CASSVNGQGGYEQYF.

CDR3 region: CASRRGASDSYEQYF. DNA for the CDR3: TGTGCCAGCAGACGAGGGGCTAGCGATTCCTACGAGCAGTACTTC. This chain links TRBV11-2 with TRBJ2-7, with D tentatively TRBD2 (6 bases). Germline V CDR1 and CDR2: SGHAT, FQNNGV. The length of the CDR3 is 15 residues. The V gene lost 6 bases and the J gene lost 1 base, with 16 bases spanning the gap. Variable domain in full (rest from reference TRBV11-2 and TRBJ2-7): EAGVAQSPRYKIIEKRQSVAFWCNPISGHATLYWYQQILGQGPKLLIQFQNNGVVDDSQLPKDRFSAERLKGVDSTLKIQPAKLEDSAVYLCASRRGASDSYEQYFGPGTRLTVT.

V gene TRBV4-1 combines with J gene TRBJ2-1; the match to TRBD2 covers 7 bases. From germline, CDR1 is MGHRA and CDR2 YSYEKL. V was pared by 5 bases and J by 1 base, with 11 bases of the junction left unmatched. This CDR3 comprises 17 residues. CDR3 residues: CASSSPAGGSSYNEQFF. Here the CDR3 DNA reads TGCGCCAGCAGCTCCCCCGCAGGCGGGAGTTCCTACAATGAGCAGTTCTTC.

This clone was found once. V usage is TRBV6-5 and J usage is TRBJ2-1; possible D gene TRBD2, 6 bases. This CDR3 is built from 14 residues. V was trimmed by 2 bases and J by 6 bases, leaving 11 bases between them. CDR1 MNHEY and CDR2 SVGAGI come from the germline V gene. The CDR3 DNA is TGTGCCAGCAGTTACCCGGAGGGGTCCAATGAGCAGTTCTTC. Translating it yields CASSYPEGSNEQFF.

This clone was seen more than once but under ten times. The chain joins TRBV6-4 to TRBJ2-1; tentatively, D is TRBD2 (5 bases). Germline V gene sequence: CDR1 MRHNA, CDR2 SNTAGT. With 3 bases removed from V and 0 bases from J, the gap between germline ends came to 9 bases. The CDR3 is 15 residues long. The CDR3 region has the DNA TGTGCCAGCAGTGAAAGGAGCGGCTCCTACAATGAGCAGTTCTTC. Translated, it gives CASSERSGSYNEQFF.

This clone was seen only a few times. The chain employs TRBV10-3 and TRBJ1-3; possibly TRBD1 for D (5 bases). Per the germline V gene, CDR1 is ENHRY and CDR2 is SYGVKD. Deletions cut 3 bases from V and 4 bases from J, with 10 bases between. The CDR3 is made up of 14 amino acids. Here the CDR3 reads CAISDGQGGNTIYF. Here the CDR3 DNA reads TGTGCCATCAGTGACGGGCAGGGAGGAAACACCATATATTTT.

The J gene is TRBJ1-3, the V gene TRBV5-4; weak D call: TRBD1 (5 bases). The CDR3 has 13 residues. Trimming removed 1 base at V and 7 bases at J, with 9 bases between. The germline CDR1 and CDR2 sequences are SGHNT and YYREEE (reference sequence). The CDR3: CASSLRGGNTIYF. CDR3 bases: TGTGCCAGCAGCTTGCGCGGGGGGAACACCATATATTTT. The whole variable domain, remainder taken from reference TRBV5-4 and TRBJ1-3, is ETGVTQSPTHLIKTRGQQVTLRCSSQSGHNTVSWYQQALGQGPQFIFQYYREEENGRGNFPPRFSGLQFPNYSSELNVNALELDDSALYLCASSLRGGNTIYFGEGSWLTVV.

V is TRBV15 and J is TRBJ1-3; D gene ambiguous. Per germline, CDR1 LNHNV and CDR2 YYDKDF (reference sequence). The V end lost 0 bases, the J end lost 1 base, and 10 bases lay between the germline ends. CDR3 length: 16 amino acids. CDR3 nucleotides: TGTGCCACCAGCAGAGATTTCAGTCCATCTGGAAACACCATATATTTT. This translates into CATSRDFSPSGNTIYF.

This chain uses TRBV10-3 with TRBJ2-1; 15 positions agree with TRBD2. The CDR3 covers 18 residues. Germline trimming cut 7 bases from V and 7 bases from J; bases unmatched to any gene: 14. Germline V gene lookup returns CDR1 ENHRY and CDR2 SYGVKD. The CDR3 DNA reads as TGTGCCATCACCACCGGACTAGCGGGAGGGCCGGGTAAAAATGAGCAGTTCTTC. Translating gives CAITTGLAGGPGKNEQFF.

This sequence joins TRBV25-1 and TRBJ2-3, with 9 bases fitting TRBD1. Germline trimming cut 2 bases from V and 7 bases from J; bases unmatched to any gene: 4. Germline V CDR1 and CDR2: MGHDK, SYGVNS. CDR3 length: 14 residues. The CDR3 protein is CASSERTGDNTQYF. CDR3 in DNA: TGTGCCAGCAGTGAAAGGACAGGGGACAATACGCAGTATTTT.

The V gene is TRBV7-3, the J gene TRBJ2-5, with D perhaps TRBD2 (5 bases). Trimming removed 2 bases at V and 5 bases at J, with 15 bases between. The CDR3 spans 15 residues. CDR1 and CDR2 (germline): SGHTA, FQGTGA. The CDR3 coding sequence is TGTGCCAGCAGCTTATTTTTCGGGGTCGGGGAGACCCAGTACTTC. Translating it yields CASSLFFGVGETQYF.

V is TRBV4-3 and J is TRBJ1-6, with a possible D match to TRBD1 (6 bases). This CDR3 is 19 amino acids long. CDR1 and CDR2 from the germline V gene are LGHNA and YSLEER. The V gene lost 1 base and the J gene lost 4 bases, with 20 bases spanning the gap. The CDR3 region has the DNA TGCGCCAGCAGCCAAGGGCGTCGGGGGGCTTGGTCTTATAATTCACCCCTCCACTTT. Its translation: CASSQGRRGAWSYNSPLHF.

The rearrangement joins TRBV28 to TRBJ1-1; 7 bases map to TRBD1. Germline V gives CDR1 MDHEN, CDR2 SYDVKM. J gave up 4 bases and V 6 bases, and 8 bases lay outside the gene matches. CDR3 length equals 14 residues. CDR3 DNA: TGTGCCAGCAGGCCCGGGACAGACTTCACTGAAGCTTTCTTT. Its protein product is CASRPGTDFTEAFF.